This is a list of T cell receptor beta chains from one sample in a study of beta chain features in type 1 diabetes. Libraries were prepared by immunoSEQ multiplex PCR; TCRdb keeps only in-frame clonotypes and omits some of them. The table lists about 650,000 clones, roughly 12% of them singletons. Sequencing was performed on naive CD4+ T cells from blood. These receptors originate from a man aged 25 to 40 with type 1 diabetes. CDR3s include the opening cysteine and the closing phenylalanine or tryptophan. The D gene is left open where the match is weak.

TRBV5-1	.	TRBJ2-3	CASSFRMPASTDTQYF
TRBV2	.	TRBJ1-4	CASKAQVRLEEKLFF
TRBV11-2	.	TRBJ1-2	CASSLGFGGGEGYTF
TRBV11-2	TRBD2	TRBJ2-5	CASEASGGETQYF
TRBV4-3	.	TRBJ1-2	CASSPSRGNYGYTF
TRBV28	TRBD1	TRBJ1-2	CASSTGQGYGYTF
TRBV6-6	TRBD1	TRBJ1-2	CATRRQGTNYGYTF
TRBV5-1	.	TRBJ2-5	CASKWQGQETQYF
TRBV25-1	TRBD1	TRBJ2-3	CASSGPDRGDTDTQYF
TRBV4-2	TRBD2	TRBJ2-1	CASSQGAGVLAQQFF
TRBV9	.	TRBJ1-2	CASSVEAASNYGYTF
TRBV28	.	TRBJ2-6	CASSPPPQSGANVLTF
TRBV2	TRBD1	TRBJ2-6	CASGLGTDSGANVLTF
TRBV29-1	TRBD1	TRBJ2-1	CSVKAGTGEYNEQFF
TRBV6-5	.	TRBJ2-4	CASSYSSQGVKNIQYF
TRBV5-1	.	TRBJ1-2	CASSPGSGDYGYTF
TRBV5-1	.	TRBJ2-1	CASSPGTGSYEQFF
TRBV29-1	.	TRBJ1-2	CSVDGGDYGYTF
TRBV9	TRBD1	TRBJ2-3	CASSAQQGHSTDTQYF
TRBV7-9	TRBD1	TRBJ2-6	CASSLGAGGPGDNVLTF
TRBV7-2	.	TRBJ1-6	CASSPVPGPLHF
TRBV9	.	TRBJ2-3	CASSQEGQAGSTQYF
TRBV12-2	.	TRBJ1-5	CASRSRGPGNQPQHF
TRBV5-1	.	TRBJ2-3	CASSLSGTDTQYF
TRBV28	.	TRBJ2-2	CASTSSWELFF
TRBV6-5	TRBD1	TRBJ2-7	CASSPRGYEQYF
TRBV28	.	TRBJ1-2	CASSLGSYGYTF
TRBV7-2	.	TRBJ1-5	CASSLAGRGMDQPQHF
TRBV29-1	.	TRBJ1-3	CSVGGELTGNTIYF
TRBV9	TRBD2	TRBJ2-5	CASSVGSSGGETQYF
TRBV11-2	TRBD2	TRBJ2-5	CASSLETGGQETQYF
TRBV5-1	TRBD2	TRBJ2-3	CASSGGLAEQDTQYF
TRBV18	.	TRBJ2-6	CASSLSGANVLTF
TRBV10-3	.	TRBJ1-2	CASGDNADYGYTF
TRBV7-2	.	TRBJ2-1	CASSPWGVGRTNEQFF
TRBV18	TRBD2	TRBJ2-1	CASSPTSGGANEQFF